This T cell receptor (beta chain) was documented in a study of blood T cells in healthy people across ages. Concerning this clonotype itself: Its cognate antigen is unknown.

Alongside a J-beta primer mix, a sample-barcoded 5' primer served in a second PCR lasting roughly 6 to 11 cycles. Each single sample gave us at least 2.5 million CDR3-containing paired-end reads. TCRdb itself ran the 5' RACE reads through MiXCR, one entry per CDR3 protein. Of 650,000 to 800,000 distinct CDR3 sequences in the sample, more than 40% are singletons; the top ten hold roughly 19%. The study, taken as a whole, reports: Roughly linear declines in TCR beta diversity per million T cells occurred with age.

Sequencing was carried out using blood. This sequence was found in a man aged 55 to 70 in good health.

This chain's CDR3 is CASSDWDNEQFF. The CDR3 bases are TGTGCCAGCAGTGATTGGGACAATGAGCAGTTCTTC. V is TRBV6-1 and J is TRBJ2-1; D gene ambiguous. Looked up from germline, CDR1 is MNHNS and CDR2 is SASEGT. The CDR3 sequence is 12 residues long. The germline V and J ends were trimmed by 3 bases and 5 bases, with 5 bases remaining between them.